This TCR beta chain was captured by sequencing in a study of regulatory T cells in long-lasting Graves disease. In building TCR beta libraries, iRepertoire HTBI primers were used together with Arm-PCR of CDR3 regions. TCRdb processed the multiplex PCR reads anew with MiXCR; each CDR3 protein has one entry. The sample yields about 540,000 distinct CDR3 sequences, less than 15% seen once. This CDR3 is built from 11 residues. Germline values: CDR1 SQVTM, CDR2 ANQGSEA. The V end was cut by 5 bases, the J end by 10 bases, with 12 bases between. Time point denoted: newly diagnosed GD, antithyroid drugs for less than 3 months. PBMCs provided the RNA from which the TCR library was made. This clonotype was observed many times. These data were also filed under a second study, of T cells in Graves' hyperthyroidism and ophthalmopathy.

This sample comprised peripheral blood mononuclear cells (PBMCs), obtained at new diagnosis, from a patient treated with antithyroid drugs. The clonotype was recovered from a man in his thirties or forties with Graves disease. This chain joins TRBV29-1 and TRBJ2-1; D uncertain. Here the CDR3 reads CSVLDSLEQFF. In DNA form, the CDR3 reads TGCAGCGTTCTTGACTCCTTAGAGCAGTTCTTC.